This TCR beta chain was found in a study of cytomegalovirus exposure and HLA in healthy donors. V was trimmed by 8 bases and J by 3 bases, leaving 13 bases between them. Germline lookup yields CDR1 MDHEN and CDR2 SYDVKM. The CDR3 is made up of 13 amino acids. PCR employed 60 Vbeta and 13 Jbeta primers. Only in-frame clones appear in the TCRdb table, and some are missing; sequencing was by immunoSEQ multiplex PCR. This table has about 120,000 clones, 70% to 85% appearing once. The material sequenced was PBMCs. The chain combines TRBV28 with TRBJ1-2, with D uncertain. This TCR was sampled from a woman between 50 and 59 years old in good health and CMV-seronegative. Here the CDR3 DNA reads TGTGCCAGCCGAGAACTCGCGGACTATGGCTACACCTTC. Residues: CASRELADYGYTF.